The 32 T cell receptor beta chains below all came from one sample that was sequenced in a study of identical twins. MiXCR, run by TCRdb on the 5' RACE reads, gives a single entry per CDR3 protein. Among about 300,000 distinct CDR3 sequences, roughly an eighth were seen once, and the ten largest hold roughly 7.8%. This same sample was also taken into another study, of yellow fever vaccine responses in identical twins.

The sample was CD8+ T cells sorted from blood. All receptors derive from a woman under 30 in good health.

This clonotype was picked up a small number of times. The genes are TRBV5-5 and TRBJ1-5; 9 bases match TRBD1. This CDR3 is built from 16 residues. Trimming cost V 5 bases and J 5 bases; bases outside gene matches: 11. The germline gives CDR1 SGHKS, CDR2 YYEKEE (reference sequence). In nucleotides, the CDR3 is TGTGCCAGCAGGGACCCGGGACAGGGATCGGATCAGCCCCAGCATTTT. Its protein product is CASRDPGQGSDQPQHF.

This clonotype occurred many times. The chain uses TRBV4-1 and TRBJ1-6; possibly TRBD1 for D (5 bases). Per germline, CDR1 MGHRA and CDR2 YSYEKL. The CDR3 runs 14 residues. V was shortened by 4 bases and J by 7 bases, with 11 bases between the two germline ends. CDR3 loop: CASSRLTANSPLHF. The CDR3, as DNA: TGCGCCAGCAGCCGTCTGACAGCAAATTCACCCCTCCACTTT.

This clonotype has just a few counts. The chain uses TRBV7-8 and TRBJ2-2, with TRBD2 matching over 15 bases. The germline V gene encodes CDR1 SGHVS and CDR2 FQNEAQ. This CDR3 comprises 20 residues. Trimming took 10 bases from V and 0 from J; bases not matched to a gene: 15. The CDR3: CAIELRWGTSGRTNTGELFF. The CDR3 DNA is TGTGCCATCGAGCTCCGGTGGGGGACTAGCGGGAGGACGAACACCGGGGAGCTGTTTTTT.

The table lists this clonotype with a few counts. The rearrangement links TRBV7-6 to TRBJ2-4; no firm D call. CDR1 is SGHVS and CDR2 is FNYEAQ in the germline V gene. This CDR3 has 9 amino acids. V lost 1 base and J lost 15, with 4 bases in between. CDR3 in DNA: TGTGCCAGCAGCTTAGTGACGTACTTC. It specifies CASSLVTYF.

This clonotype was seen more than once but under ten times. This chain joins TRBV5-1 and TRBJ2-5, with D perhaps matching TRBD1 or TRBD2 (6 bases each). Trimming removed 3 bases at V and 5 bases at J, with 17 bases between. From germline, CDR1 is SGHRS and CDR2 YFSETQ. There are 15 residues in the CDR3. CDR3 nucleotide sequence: TGCGCCAGCAGCTCCCTACAGGGACGGGAGGAGACCCAGTACTTC. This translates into CASSSLQGREETQYF.

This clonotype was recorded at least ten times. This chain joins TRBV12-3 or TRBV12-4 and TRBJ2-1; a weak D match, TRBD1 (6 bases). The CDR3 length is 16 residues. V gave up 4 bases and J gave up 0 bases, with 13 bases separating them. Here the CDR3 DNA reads TGTGCCAGCAGTTACAGGGAGTCTCCCTCCTACAATGAGCAGTTCTTC. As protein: CASSYRESPSYNEQFF.

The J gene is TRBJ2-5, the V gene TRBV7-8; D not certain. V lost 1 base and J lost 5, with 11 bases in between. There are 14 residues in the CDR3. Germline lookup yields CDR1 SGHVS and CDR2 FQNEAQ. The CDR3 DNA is TGTGCCAGCAGCTTAGAGTCCCCGGCGGAGACCCAGTACTTC. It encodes CASSLESPAETQYF.

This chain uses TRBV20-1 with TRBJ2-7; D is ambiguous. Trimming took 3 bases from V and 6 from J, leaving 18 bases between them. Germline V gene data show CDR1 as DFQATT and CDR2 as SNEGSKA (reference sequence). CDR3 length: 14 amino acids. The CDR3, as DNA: TGCAGTGCTAGTGGTCATGGGCCCAACTCCGAGCAGTACTTC. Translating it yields CSASGHGPNSEQYF.

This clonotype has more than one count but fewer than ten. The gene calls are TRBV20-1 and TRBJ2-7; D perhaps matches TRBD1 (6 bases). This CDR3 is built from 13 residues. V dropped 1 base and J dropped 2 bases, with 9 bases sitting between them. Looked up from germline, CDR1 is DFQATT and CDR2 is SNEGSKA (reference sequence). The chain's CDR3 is CSARGTETYEQYV. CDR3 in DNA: TGCAGTGCTAGAGGGACAGAGACCTACGAGCAGTACGTC.

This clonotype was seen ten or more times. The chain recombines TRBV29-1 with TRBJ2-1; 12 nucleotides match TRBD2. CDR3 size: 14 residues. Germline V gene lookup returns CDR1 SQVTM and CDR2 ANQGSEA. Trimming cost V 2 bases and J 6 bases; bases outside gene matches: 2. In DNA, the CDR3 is TGCAGCGTTGAAAGGACTAGCGGGACCAATGAGCAGTTCTTC. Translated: CSVERTSGTNEQFF.

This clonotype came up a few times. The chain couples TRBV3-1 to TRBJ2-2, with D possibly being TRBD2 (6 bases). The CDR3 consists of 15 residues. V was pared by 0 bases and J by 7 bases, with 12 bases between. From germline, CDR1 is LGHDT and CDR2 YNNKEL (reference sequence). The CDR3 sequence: CASSQDSGVSGELFF. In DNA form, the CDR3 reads TGTGCCAGCAGCCAAGACTCGGGGGTAAGCGGGGAGCTGTTTTTT.

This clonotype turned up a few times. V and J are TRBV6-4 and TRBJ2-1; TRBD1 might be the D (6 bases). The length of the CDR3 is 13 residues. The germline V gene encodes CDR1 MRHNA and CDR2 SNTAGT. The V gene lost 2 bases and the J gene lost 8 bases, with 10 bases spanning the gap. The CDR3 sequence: CASSDLGGYEQFF. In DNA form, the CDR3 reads TGTGCCAGCAGTGACCTAGGGGGATATGAGCAGTTCTTC.

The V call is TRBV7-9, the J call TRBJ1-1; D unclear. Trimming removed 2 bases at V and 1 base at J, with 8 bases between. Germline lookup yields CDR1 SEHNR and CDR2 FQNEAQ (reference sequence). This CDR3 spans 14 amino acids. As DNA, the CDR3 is TGTGCCAGCAGCTTAAGGTCGGGGAACACTGAAGCTTTCTTT. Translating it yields CASSLRSGNTEAFF.

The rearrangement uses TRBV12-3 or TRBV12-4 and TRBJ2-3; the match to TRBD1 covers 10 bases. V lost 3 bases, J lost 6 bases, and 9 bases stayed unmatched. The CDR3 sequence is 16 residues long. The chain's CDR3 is CASSLTGGHQGDTQYF. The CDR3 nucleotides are TGTGCCAGCAGTTTGACAGGGGGCCATCAGGGCGATACGCAGTATTTT.

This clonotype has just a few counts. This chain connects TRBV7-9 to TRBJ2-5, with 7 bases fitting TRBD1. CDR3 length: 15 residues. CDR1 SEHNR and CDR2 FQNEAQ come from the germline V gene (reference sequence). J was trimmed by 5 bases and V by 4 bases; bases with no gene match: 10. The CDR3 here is CASSSFLGQRETQYF. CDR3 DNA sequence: TGTGCCAGCAGCTCATTTTTGGGACAGAGGGAGACCCAGTACTTC.

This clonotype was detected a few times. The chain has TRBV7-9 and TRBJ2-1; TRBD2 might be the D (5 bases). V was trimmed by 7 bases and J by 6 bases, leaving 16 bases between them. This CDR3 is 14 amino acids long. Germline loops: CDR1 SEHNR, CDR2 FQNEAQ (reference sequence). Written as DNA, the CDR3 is TGTGCCAGCACCTTGGGAGATTGGAGCAATGAGCAGTTCTTC. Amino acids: CASTLGDWSNEQFF. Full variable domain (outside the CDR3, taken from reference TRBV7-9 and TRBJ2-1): DTGVSQNPRHKITKRGQNVTFRCDPISEHNRLYWYRQTLGQGPEFLTYFQNEAQLEKSRLLSDRFSAERPKGSFSTLEIQRTEQGDSAMYLCASTLGDWSNEQFFGPGTRLTVL.

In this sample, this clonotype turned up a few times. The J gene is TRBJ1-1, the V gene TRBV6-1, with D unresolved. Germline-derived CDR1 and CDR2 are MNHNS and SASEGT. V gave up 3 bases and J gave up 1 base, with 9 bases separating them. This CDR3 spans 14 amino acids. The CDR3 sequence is CASSEKLANTEAFF. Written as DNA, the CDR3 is TGTGCCAGCAGTGAGAAGTTGGCGAACACTGAAGCTTTCTTT.

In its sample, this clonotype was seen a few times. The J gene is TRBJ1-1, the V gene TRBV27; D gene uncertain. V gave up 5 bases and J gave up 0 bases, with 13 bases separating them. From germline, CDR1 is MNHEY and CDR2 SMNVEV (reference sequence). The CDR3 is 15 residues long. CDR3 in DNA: TGTGCCAGCAGTGATCAGGCTACCTTGAACACTGAAGCTTTCTTT. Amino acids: CASSDQATLNTEAFF.

CDR3 loop: CASRRQARGQPQHF. DNA for the CDR3: TGTGCCAGCAGACGACAGGCCCGGGGCCAGCCCCAGCATTTT. V is TRBV28 and J is TRBJ1-5; possible D gene TRBD1, 6 bases. Trimming removed 6 bases at V and 7 bases at J, with 16 bases between. This CDR3 comprises 14 residues. Germline V gene sequence: CDR1 MDHEN, CDR2 SYDVKM.

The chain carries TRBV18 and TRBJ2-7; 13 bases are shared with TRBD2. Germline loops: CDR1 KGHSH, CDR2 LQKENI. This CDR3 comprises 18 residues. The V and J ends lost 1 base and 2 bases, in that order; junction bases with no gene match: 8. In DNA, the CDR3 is TGTGCCAGCTCACCACTGACGACTAGCGGGGGGTATACCTACGAGCAGTACGTC. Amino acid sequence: CASSPLTTSGGYTYEQYV.

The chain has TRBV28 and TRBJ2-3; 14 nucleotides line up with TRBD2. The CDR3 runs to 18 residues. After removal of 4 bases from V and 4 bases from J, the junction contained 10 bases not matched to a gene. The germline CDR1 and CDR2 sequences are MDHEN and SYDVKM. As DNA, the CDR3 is TGTGCCAGCAGTTCGACTAGCGGGGGGGCTAGAGAATCAGATACGCAGTATTTT. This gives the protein CASSSTSGGARESDTQYF.

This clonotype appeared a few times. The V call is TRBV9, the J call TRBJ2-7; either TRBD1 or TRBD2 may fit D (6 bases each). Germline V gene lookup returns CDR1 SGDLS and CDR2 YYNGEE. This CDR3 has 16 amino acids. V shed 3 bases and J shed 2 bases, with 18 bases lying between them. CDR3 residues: CASSEGGTIPPYEQYF. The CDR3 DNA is TGTGCCAGCAGCGAGGGGGGAACCATCCCCCCCTACGAGCAGTACTTC.

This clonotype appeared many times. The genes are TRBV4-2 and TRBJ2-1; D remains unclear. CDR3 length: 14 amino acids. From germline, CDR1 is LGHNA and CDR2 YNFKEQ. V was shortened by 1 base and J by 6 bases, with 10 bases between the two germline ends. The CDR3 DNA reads TGTGCCAGCAGCCAAGGAGCACTCTCCAATGAGCAGTTCTTC. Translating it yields CASSQGALSNEQFF.

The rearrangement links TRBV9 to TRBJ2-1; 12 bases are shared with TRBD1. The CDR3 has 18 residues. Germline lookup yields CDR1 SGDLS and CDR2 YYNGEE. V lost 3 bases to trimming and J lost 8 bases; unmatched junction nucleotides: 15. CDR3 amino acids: CASSAYPGQGAFHDEQFF. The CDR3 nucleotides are TGTGCCAGCAGCGCCTACCCGGGACAGGGGGCTTTTCACGATGAGCAGTTCTTC.

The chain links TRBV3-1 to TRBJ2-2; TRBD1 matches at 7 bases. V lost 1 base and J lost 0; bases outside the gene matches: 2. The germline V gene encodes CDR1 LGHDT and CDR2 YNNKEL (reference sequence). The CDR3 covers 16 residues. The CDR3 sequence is CASSQAQGANTGELFF. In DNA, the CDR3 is TGTGCCAGCAGCCAAGCCCAGGGGGCGAACACCGGGGAGCTGTTTTTT.

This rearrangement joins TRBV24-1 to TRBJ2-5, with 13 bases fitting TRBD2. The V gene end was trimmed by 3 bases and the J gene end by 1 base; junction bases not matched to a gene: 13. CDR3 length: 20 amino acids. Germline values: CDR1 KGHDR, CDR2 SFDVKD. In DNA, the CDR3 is TGTGCCACCAGTGATAGTTGGAGGGGACTAGCGGGGAGACCCCAAGAGACCCAGTACTTC. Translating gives CATSDSWRGLAGRPQETQYF.

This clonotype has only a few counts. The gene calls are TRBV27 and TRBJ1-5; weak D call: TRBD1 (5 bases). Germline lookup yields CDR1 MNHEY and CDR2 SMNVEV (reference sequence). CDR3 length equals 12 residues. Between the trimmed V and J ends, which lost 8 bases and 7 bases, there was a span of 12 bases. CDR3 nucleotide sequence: TGTGCCAGCGGACAATTCGGACAGCCCCAGCATTTT. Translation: CASGQFGQPQHF.

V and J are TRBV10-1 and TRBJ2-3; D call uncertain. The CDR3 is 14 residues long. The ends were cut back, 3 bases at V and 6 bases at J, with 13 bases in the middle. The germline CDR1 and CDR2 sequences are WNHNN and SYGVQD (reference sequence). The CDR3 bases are TGCGCCAGCAGTGAAGGGCCCTTCGTTGATACGCAGTATTTT. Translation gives CASSEGPFVDTQYF.

CDR3 amino acids: CASSLGTGLGEKLFF. The CDR3 bases are TGTGCCAGCAGCTTGGGGACAGGGTTGGGTGAAAAACTGTTTTTT. V and J are TRBV5-5 and TRBJ1-4; 8 nucleotides match TRBD1. Germline loops: CDR1 SGHKS, CDR2 YYEKEE (reference sequence). V was clipped by 0 bases and J by 7 bases; unmatched bases: 5. The CDR3 runs to 15 residues. The full variable domain, its missing parts supplied by reference TRBV5-5 and TRBJ1-4, is DAGVTQSPTHLIKTRGQQVTLRCSPISGHKSVSWYQQVLGQGPQFIFQYYEKEERGRGNFPDRFSARQFPNYSSELNVNALLLGDSALYLCASSLGTGLGEKLFFGSGTQLSVL.

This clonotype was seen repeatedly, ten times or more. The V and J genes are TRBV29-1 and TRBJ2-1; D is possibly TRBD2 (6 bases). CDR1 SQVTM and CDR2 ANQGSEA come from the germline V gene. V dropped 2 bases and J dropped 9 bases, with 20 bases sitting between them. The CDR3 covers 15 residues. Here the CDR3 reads CSVEHGRELTTEQFF. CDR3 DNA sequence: TGCAGCGTTGAACACGGTCGGGAGCTTACCACTGAGCAGTTCTTC.

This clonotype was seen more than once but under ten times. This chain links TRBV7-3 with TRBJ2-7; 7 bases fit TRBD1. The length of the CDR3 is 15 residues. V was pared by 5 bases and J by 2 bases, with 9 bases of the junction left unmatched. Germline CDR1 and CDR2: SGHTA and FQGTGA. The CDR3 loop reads CASSPTGYLTYEQYF. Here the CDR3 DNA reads TGTGCCAGCAGCCCGACAGGGTATCTTACCTACGAGCAGTACTTC.

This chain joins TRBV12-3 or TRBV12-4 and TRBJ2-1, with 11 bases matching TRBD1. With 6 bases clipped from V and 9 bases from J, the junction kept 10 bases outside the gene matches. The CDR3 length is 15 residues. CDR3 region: CASSLPGQGEGEQFF. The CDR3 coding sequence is TGTGCCAGCAGCCTACCGGGACAGGGGGAGGGTGAGCAGTTCTTC.